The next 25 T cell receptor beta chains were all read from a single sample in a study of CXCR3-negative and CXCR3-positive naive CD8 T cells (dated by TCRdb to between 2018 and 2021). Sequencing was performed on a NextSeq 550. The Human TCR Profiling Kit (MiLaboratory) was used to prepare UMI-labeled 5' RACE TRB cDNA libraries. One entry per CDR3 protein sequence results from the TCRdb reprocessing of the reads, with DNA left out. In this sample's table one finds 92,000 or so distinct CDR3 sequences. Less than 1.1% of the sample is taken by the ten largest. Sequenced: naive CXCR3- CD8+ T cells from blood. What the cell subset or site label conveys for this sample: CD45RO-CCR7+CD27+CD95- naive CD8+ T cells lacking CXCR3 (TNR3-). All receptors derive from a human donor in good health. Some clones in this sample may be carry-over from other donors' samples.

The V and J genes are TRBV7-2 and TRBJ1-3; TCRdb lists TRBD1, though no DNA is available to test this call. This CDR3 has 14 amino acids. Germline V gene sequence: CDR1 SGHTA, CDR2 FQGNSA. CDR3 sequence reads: CASSPGVSGNTIYF.

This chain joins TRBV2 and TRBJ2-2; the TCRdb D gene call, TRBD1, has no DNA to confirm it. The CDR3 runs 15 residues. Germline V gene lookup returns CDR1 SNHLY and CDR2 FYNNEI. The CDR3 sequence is CASKPDQGGNGELFF.

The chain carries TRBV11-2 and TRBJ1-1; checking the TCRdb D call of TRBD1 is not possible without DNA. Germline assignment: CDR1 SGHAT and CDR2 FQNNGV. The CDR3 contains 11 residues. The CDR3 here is CASIQGGTAFF.

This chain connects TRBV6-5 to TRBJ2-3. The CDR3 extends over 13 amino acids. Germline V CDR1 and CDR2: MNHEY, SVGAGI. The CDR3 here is CASSLTPTDTQYF.

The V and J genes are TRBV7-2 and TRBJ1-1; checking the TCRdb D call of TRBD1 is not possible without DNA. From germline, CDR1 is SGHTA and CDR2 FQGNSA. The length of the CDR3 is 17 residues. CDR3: CASSLAPPTGDFTEAFF.

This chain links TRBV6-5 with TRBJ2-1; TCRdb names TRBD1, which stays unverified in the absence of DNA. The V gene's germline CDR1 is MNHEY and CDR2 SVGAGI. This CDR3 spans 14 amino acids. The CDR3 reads CASSYGGGYNEQFF.

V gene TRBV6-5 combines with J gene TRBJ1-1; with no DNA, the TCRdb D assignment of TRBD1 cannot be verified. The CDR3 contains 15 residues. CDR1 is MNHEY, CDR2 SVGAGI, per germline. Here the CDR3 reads CAASLFGGGQGEAFF.

CDR3 sequence: CATPGVSGRTDTQYF. The V call is TRBV7-9, the J call TRBJ2-3; TCRdb's D gene call, TRBD1, goes unchecked for lack of DNA. CDR3 length: 15 residues. Germline CDR1 SEHNR, CDR2 FQNEAQ (reference sequence).

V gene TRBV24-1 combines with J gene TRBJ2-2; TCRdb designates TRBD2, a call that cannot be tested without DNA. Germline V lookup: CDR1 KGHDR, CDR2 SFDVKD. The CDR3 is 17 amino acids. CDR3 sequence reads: CATSDHPGTSNTGELFF.

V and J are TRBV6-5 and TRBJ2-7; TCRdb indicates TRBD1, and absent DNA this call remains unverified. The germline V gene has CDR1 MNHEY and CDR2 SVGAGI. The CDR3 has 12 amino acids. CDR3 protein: CASSTGSYEQYF.

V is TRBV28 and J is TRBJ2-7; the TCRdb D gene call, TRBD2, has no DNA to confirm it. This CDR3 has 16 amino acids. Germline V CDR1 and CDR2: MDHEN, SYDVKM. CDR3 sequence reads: CASSSGVAESSYEQYF.

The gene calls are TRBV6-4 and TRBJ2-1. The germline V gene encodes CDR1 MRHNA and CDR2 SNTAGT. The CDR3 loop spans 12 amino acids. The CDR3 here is CASSDSGNEQFF.

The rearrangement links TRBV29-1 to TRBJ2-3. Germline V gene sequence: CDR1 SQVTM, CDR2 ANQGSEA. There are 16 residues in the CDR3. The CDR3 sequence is CSVGELASPSTDTQYF.

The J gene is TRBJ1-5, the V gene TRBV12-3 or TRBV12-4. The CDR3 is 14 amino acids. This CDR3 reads CASTLHDSNQPQHF.

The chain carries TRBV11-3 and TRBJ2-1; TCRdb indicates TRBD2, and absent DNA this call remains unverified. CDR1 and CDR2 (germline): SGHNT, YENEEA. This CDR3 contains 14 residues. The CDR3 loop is CASSLEAGGNEQFF.

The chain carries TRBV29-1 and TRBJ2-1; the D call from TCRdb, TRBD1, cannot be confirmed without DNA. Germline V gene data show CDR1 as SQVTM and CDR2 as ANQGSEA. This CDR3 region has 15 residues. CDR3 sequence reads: CSVEDPGGVYNEQFF.

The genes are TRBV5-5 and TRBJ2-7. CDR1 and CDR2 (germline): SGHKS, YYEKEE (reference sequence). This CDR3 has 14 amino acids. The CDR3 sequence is CASSFGESSYEKYF.

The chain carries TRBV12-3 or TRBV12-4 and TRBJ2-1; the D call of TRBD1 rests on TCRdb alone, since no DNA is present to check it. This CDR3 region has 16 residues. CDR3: CASRTALGGTYNEQFF.

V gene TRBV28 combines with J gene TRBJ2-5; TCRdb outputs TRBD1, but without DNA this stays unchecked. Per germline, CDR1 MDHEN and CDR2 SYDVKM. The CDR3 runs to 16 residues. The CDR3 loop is CASSSHGQGTQETQYF. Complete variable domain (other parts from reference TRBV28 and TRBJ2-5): DVKVTQSSRYLVKRTGEKVFLECVQDMDHENMFWYRQDPGLGLRLIYFSYDVKMKEKGDIPEGYSVSREKKERFSLILESASTNQTSMYLCASSSHGQGTQETQYFGPGTRLLVL.

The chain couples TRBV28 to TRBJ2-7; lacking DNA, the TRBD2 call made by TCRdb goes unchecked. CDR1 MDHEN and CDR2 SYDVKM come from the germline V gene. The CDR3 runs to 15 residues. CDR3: CASGPIAGGHNEQYF.

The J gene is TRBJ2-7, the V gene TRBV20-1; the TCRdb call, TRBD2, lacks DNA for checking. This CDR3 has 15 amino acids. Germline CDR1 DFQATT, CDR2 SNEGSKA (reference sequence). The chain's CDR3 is CSAPSRLAGGFEQYF.

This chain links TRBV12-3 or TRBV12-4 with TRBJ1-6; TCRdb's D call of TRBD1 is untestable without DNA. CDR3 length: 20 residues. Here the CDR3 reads CASSLLAPWGPSSYNSPLHF.

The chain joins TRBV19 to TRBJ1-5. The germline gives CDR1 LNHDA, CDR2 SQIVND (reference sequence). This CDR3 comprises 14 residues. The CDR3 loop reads CASSGDHSNQPQHF. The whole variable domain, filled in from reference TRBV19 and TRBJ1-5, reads DGGITQSPKYLFRKEGQNVTLSCEQNLNHDAMYWYRQDPGQGLRLIYYSQIVNDFQKGDIAEGYSVSREKKESFPLTVTSAQKNPTAFYLCASSGDHSNQPQHFGDGTRLSIL.

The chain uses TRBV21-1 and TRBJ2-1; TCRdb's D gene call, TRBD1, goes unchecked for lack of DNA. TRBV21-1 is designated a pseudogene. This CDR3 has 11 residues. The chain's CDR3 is CASSPGTEKFF.

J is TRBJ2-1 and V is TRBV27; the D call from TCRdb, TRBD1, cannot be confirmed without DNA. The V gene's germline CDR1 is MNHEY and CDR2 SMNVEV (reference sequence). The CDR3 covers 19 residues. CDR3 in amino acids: CASSLVSFTGQGGDDEQFF.